This TCR beta chain originates from a study of naive and memory T cell subsets. This CDR3 has 16 residues. V shed 7 bases, J shed 1 base, and the junction held 9 bases outside the gene matches. Germline CDR1 and CDR2: SEHNR and FQNEAQ (reference sequence). The beta constant-region primer was an equimolar mix of two oligonucleotides covering TRBC1 and TRBC2. Using its own MiXCR run on the UMI-ligation and nested PCR reads, TCRdb lists one record per CDR3 protein. This sample carries 89,000 or so distinct CDR3 sequences, around 13% of them seen once, and the ten largest clones take 0.75% to 1%. Overall study results and limits: Clonotypes are single alpha or beta chains, not paired receptors.

Of note for this clonotype: As yet, its antigen is unknown.

The sequenced material came from central memory CD4+ T cells from blood. The chain uses TRBV7-9 and TRBJ2-1; 8 bases fit TRBD2. This receptor was identified in a human donor in good health. The CDR3 coding sequence is TGTGCCAGCACCCCGGGGGCGGGAGGTTCCTACAATGAGCAGTTCTTC. It specifies CASTPGAGGSYNEQFF.